The clone carrying this T cell receptor (beta chain) was counted many times. This entry comes from a study of blood T cell repertoires in COVID-19. Overall study context: Both acute and convalescent COVID-19 samples were obtained from the United States, Italy and Spain. PBMCs, B-cell-depleted T cells, or T cells were the source of the cDNA or gDNA that made up the material.

Trimming took off 2 bases at V and 4 bases at J, with 11 bases between the two ends. CDR1 and CDR2 from the germline V gene are MNHEY and SVGEGT. This CDR3 is 15 amino acids long. Per the original methods: Amplification with reference gene primers provided the estimates of nucleated cell counts. This table comes from immunoSEQ multiplex PCR, and its TCRdb copy is limited to in-frame clones, with some not included. V, J and clone size reflect that table, while D and trimming were determined from the DNA. The sample includes about 200,000 clones, 88% of them seen just once. The V gene is TRBV6-2 or TRBV6-3, the J gene TRBJ2-2, with a weak D call TRBD1 (6 bases). The sequence derives from a man between 18 and 29 years old with active or convalescent COVID-19. Sequencing input: peripheral blood. The CDR3 loop is CASSYQYRVTGELFF. The CDR3 DNA is TGTGCCAGCAGTTACCAGTACAGGGTCACCGGGGAGCTGTTTTTT.